What follows are 32 T cell receptor beta chains derived from one specimen sequenced in a study of T cells after yellow fever vaccination. Via MiXCR, TCRdb re-called the 5' RACE reads, giving one row per CDR3 protein. Counted here are just under 600,000 distinct CDR3 sequences, approximately 13% occurring once; the ten biggest clones make up over 12%. This sample comprised PBMCs, obtained on the day of the yellow fever booster vaccination. The receptors originated from a man aged 30-40 years who received the YFV17D yellow fever vaccine.

V is TRBV5-5 and J is TRBJ2-5; no definite D call. Trimming removed 5 bases at V and 1 base at J, with 12 bases between. The CDR3 extends over 14 amino acids. Germline V gene sequence: CDR1 SGHKS, CDR2 YYEKEE (reference sequence). CDR3 DNA sequence: TGTGCCAGCAGTTTAATCGGACCCCAAGAGACCCAGTACTTC. The encoded protein is CASSLIGPQETQYF.

The chain carries TRBV7-2 and TRBJ2-5, with TRBD2 matching 10 bases. V was pared by 6 bases and J by 4 bases, with 8 bases of the junction left unmatched. Germline CDR1 reads SGHTA; CDR2 reads FQGNSA. This CDR3 spans 15 amino acids. CDR3 loop: CASSSRAGGGETQYF. CDR3 coding DNA: TGTGCCAGCAGTTCCAGAGCGGGAGGGGGAGAGACCCAGTACTTC.

At least ten counts were recorded for this clonotype. The V gene is TRBV10-2, the J gene TRBJ2-1, with D perhaps TRBD2 (5 bases). Germline values: CDR1 WSHSY, CDR2 SAAADI. This CDR3 contains 15 residues. Trimming took off 4 bases at V and 1 base at J, with 11 bases between the two ends. The CDR3 DNA reads TGCGCCAGCAGTGGCGGCGGGCCGTCCTACAATGAGCAGTTCTTC. Translating gives CASSGGGPSYNEQFF.

This clonotype has just a few counts. The chain has TRBV5-1 and TRBJ2-1; 10 nucleotides agree with TRBD2. CDR3 length: 13 residues. V gave up 5 bases and J gave up 13 bases; unmatched junction bases: 9. Germline V gene sequence: CDR1 SGHRS, CDR2 YFSETQ. CDR3 loop: CASSRLAGEAQFF. The CDR3 bases are TGCGCCAGCAGTCGTCTAGCGGGAGAGGCTCAGTTCTTC.

This clonotype was observed at least ten times. The rearrangement uses TRBV20-1 and TRBJ2-2; D may correspond to TRBD1 or TRBD2 (6 bases each). Germline CDR1 DFQATT, CDR2 SNEGSKA (reference sequence). CDR3 size: 15 residues. Between the trimmed V and J ends, which lost 6 bases and 5 bases, there was a span of 19 bases. Here the CDR3 reads CSAPPPRGRTGELFF. The CDR3, as DNA: TGCAGTGCCCCCCCACCTAGGGGGAGGACCGGGGAGCTGTTTTTT.

This chain connects TRBV20-1 to TRBJ2-3; no definite D call. V was trimmed by 2 bases and J by 5 bases, leaving 8 bases between them. CDR1 DFQATT and CDR2 SNEGSKA come from the germline V gene (reference sequence). CDR3 length: 12 residues. The chain's CDR3 is CSARRSLDTQYF. The CDR3 DNA is TGCAGTGCTAGAAGGAGCTTAGATACGCAGTATTTT.

This clonotype was seen many times. This chain joins TRBV24-1 and TRBJ2-1; unclear D gene. V gave up 4 bases and J gave up 7 bases, with 7 bases separating them. Per germline, CDR1 KGHDR and CDR2 SFDVKD. The CDR3 is 12 residues long. CDR3: CATSENGNEQFF. The CDR3 region has the DNA TGTGCCACCAGTGAAAACGGTAATGAGCAGTTCTTC.

V usage is TRBV7-3 and J usage is TRBJ1-1, with unresolved D. Trimming took 0 bases from V and 5 from J, leaving 13 bases between them. Germline V gives CDR1 SGHTA, CDR2 FQGTGA. The CDR3 totals 15 residues. Here the CDR3 DNA reads TGTGCCAGCAGCTTAACGCCTGGGATGAGGACTGAAGCTTTCTTT. Translation gives CASSLTPGMRTEAFF.

Written as DNA, the CDR3 is TGCGCCAGCAGCTTGGCCGCGGGAGGCAACACAGATACGCAGTATTTT. Protein: CASSLAAGGNTDTQYF. V is TRBV5-1 and J is TRBJ2-3; 8 nucleotides agree with TRBD2. This CDR3 comprises 16 residues. Looked up from germline, CDR1 is SGHRS and CDR2 is YFSETQ. Germline trimming cut 0 bases from V and 2 bases from J; bases unmatched to any gene: 5.

This clonotype was seen ten or more times. The chain uses TRBV5-1 and TRBJ2-1, with 10 positions matching TRBD2. Germline trimming cut 5 bases from V and 5 bases from J; bases unmatched to any gene: 10. Germline CDR1 and CDR2: SGHRS and YFSETQ. The CDR3 contains 16 residues. CDR3 residues: CASRLIIAGGHNEQFF. CDR3 nucleotides: TGCGCCAGCAGACTAATTATAGCGGGAGGACACAATGAGCAGTTCTTC.

V and J are TRBV7-9 and TRBJ2-7; possibly TRBD2 for D (6 bases). This CDR3 spans 14 amino acids. V was clipped by 1 base and J by 6 bases, with 13 bases between them. Germline CDR1 is SEHNR and CDR2 is FQNEAQ (reference sequence). The CDR3 coding sequence is TGTGCCAGCAGCTTAGGGCGGACTAAGGGCGAGCAGTACTTC. Protein: CASSLGRTKGEQYF.

CDR3 sequence reads: CASSYSASGIHEQYF. CDR3 nucleotides: TGTGCCAGCAGTTATTCAGCGAGCGGGATCCACGAGCAGTACTTC. The chain combines TRBV6-5 with TRBJ2-7; 7 bases match TRBD2. J lost 5 bases, V lost 3 bases, and 10 bases had no gene match. Germline V gives CDR1 MNHEY, CDR2 SVGAGI. The CDR3 consists of 15 residues.

The chain joins TRBV7-6 to TRBJ2-2; the match to TRBD2 covers 7 bases. CDR3 size: 16 residues. The ends lost 2 bases at V and 7 bases at J; junction bases unmatched: 10. CDR1 is SGHVS and CDR2 is FNYEAQ in the germline V gene. The CDR3 nucleotides read TGTGCCAGCAGCTTAAGTGTCGGACTAGATGGCGGGGAGCTGTTTTTT. It translates to CASSLSVGLDGGELFF.

This clonotype has ten or more counts. The genes are TRBV7-9 and TRBJ2-7, with D possibly matching TRBD1 (6 bases). This CDR3 is 14 amino acids long. Germline V gene data show CDR1 as SEHNR and CDR2 as FQNEAQ (reference sequence). Trimming pared 5 bases from V and 1 base from J, leaving 12 bases between. The CDR3 nucleotides are TGTGCCAGCAGCCCCCGGGACAAGTCCTACGAGCAGTACTTC. It is translated as CASSPRDKSYEQYF.

Only a few counts were recorded for this clonotype. This chain links TRBV2 with TRBJ2-1; 8 nucleotides agree with TRBD2. This CDR3 has 17 residues. Per germline, CDR1 SNHLY and CDR2 FYNNEI. With 7 bases clipped from V and 8 bases from J, the junction kept 19 bases outside the gene matches. The CDR3, as DNA: TGTGCCAGCACAAATTCTTTGGGAGCGGGAGAGGGGCATGAGCAGTTCTTC. Protein sequence: CASTNSLGAGEGHEQFF.

This clonotype was counted a few times. The CDR3 DNA reads TGTGCCAGCAGTTACTCGGGGGGGCGGAACTATGGCTACACCTTC. It encodes CASSYSGGRNYGYTF. The rearrangement links TRBV6-5 to TRBJ1-2; D is perhaps TRBD1 (6 bases). This CDR3 region has 15 residues. V shed 0 bases and J shed 2 bases, with 10 bases lying between them. Germline V gene sequence: CDR1 MNHEY, CDR2 SVGAGI.

There are many counts of this clonotype. V and J are TRBV7-8 and TRBJ2-7; TRBD1 might be the D (6 bases). Germline V gives CDR1 SGHVS, CDR2 FQNEAQ. There are 15 residues in the CDR3. Trimming removed 1 base from V and 0 bases from J, with 10 bases in between. The CDR3 reads CASSLGTVSSYEQYF. In nucleotides, the CDR3 is TGTGCCAGCAGCTTAGGGACAGTTAGCTCCTACGAGCAGTACTTC.

This clonotype has just one count. This may come from a read error, since a much larger clone is one base off. The rearrangement joins TRBV27 to TRBJ2-3, with D unresolved. Deletions cut 3 bases from V and 2 bases from J, with 3 bases between. The germline CDR1 and CDR2 sequences are MNHEY and SMNVEV (reference sequence). This CDR3 has 12 residues. CDR3 sequence: CASSFNTDTQYF. The CDR3 region has the DNA TGTGCCAGCAGTTTCAACACAGATACGCAGTATTTT.

The chain uses TRBV2 and TRBJ2-3, with D unresolved. The CDR3 totals 13 residues. V gave up 10 bases and J gave up 4 bases, with 15 bases separating them. The germline V gene encodes CDR1 SNHLY and CDR2 FYNNEI. This CDR3 reads CATRRRPSDTQYF. CDR3 sequence (DNA): TGTGCCACTCGGCGGCGGCCCTCAGATACGCAGTATTTT.

The chain joins TRBV4-2 to TRBJ1-5; 7 nucleotides align to TRBD1. CDR3 length equals 16 residues. Looked up from germline, CDR1 is LGHNA and CDR2 is YNFKEQ. J lost 5 bases, V lost 1 base, and 8 bases had no gene match. Here the CDR3 reads CASSQGGGAIDQPQHF. CDR3 sequence (DNA): TGTGCCAGCAGCCAAGGAGGGGGCGCTATCGATCAGCCCCAGCATTTT.

The chain recombines TRBV12-3 or TRBV12-4 with TRBJ2-7; TRBD1 might be the D (5 bases). V dropped 5 bases and J dropped 6 bases, with 17 bases sitting between them. CDR3 size: 14 residues. Here the CDR3 reads CASSPTGRRREQYF. In DNA, the CDR3 is TGTGCCAGCAGTCCCACAGGCAGGCGGCGCGAGCAGTACTTC.

CDR3 protein: CASSVDGTVETQYF. The CDR3 coding sequence is TGTGCCAGCAGCGTAGACGGGACAGTGGAGACCCAGTACTTC. This chain joins TRBV9 and TRBJ2-5; 7 bases match TRBD1. V lost 0 bases to trimming and J lost 5 bases; unmatched junction nucleotides: 4. The germline V gene has CDR1 SGDLS and CDR2 YYNGEE. The CDR3 spans 14 residues.

This clonotype was observed a few times. The V and J genes are TRBV7-2 and TRBJ2-1, with 11 bases lining up with TRBD2. Germline CDR1 and CDR2: SGHTA and FQGNSA. J lost 7 bases, V lost 7 bases, and 15 bases had no gene match. The CDR3 totals 17 residues. CDR3 protein: CASNPVAGGLGGNEQFF. In DNA form, the CDR3 reads TGTGCCAGCAACCCTGTAGCGGGAGGGCTGGGGGGGAATGAGCAGTTCTTC.

The chain has TRBV29-1 and TRBJ2-1, with 10 bases identical to TRBD2. Germline V CDR1 and CDR2: SQVTM, ANQGSEA. The CDR3 sequence is 14 residues long. Losses at the gene ends were 6 bases for V and 5 bases for J; bases not matched to a gene: 7. CDR3 sequence reads: CSVLGLALDNEQFF. CDR3 nucleotide sequence: TGCAGCGTACTGGGACTAGCGCTCGACAATGAGCAGTTCTTC.

In this sample, this clonotype turned up a few times. V is TRBV6-2 or TRBV6-3 and J is TRBJ2-1, with no clear D. Trimming left V 4 bases short and J 4 bases short, with 11 bases between. The germline V gene has CDR1 MNHEY and CDR2 SVGEGT. This CDR3 region has 14 residues. CDR3 bases: TGTGCCAGCAGTTTACGTGGGTATTACAATGAGCAGTTCTTC. The encoded protein is CASSLRGYYNEQFF.

The chain couples TRBV4-2 to TRBJ2-1, with D possibly TRBD1 on 7 matching bases. Per the germline V gene, CDR1 is LGHNA and CDR2 is YNFKEQ. The CDR3 runs to 16 residues. Trimming cost V 8 bases and J 6 bases, with 23 bases left between them. The CDR3 nucleotides are TGTGCCAGCCACATCGTGCGGGACAGCCATGCCAATGAGCAGTTCTTC. Translating gives CASHIVRDSHANEQFF.

This clonotype was detected only a few times. J is TRBJ2-7 and V is TRBV20-1, with 7 bases matching TRBD2. The V and J ends lost 2 bases and 2 bases, in that order; junction bases with no gene match: 6. This CDR3 has 14 amino acids. Germline values: CDR1 DFQATT, CDR2 SNEGSKA (reference sequence). For the CDR3, the DNA is TGCAGTGCTAGACCCGGGAGCGGGGCCTACGAGCAGTACTTC. Translating it yields CSARPGSGAYEQYF.

The rearrangement links TRBV28 to TRBJ2-7; D perhaps matches TRBD1 (6 bases). V dropped 1 base and J dropped 7 bases, with 14 bases sitting between them. Per the germline V gene, CDR1 is MDHEN and CDR2 is SYDVKM. This CDR3 has 14 amino acids. The DNA for the CDR3 is TGTGCCAGCAGTTTATCCGGGACATCTTGGGAGCAGTACTTC. Its protein is CASSLSGTSWEQYF.

This clonotype was picked up a small number of times. V gene TRBV6-2 or TRBV6-3 combines with J gene TRBJ2-3; TRBD2 might be the D (5 bases). The CDR3 extends over 14 amino acids. V was shortened by 0 bases and J by 5 bases, with 9 bases between the two germline ends. From germline, CDR1 is MNHEY and CDR2 SVGEGT. For the CDR3, the DNA is TGTGCCAGCAGTTACTCGAGTGAGGGAGATACGCAGTATTTT. Its protein product is CASSYSSEGDTQYF.

This clonotype was detected only a few times. V is TRBV4-3 and J is TRBJ2-7; D unresolved. The CDR3 contains 13 residues. V lost 1 base to trimming and J lost 6 bases, with 10 bases between them. Germline CDR1 reads LGHNA; CDR2 reads YSLEER. The CDR3 region has the DNA TGCGCCAGCAGCCAAGGAGACAAGGGCGAGCAGTACTTC. Translation gives CASSQGDKGEQYF.

The chain uses TRBV9 and TRBJ2-1; D uncertain. V dropped 4 bases and J dropped 6 bases, with 14 bases sitting between them. CDR1 and CDR2 (germline): SGDLS, YYNGEE. The CDR3 extends over 14 amino acids. CDR3 region: CASSPPSALNEQFF. The DNA for the CDR3 is TGTGCCAGCAGCCCCCCCTCAGCCCTCAATGAGCAGTTCTTC.

V gene TRBV7-2 combines with J gene TRBJ2-2; no firm D call. Germline-derived CDR1 and CDR2 are SGHTA and FQGNSA. V lost 1 base to trimming and J lost 7 bases, with 10 bases between them. This CDR3 spans 14 amino acids. The CDR3 region has the DNA TGTGCCAGCAGCTTAGTGGGCAGTCTCGGGGAGCTGTTTTTT. It yields the protein CASSLVGSLGELFF.